This is a list of T cell receptor beta chains from one sample in a study of regulatory T cells in long-lasting Graves disease. TCRdb re-called the multiplex PCR reads through MiXCR, storing one row per CDR3 protein. This sample has some 220,000 distinct CDR3 sequences; around 19% occur once, and the top ten carry about an eighth. Separately, the same data were catalogued under a study of T cells in Graves' hyperthyroidism and ophthalmopathy.

This specimen was peripheral blood mononuclear cells (PBMCs), taken at new diagnosis, from a patient treated with antithyroid drugs. All receptors come from a woman in her thirties with Graves disease. Each CDR3 is given without its conserved first and last residue.

TRBV4-1	TRBJ1-3	ASSQDPGGGGNTIY
TRBV5-1	TRBJ2-6	ASSSGANSGANVLT
TRBV11-3	TRBJ2-5	ASSSTRAGETQY
TRBV27	TRBJ1-6	ASTSLGNSPLH
TRBV12-3/TRBV12-4	TRBJ1-1	ASLRGSHMSWNTEAF
TRBV12-3/TRBV12-4	TRBJ2-1	ASRPSRAYNEQF
TRBV24-1	TRBJ2-7	ATSDEGTGSYEQY
TRBV11-1	TRBJ2-1	ASSFWTSGRFLGNEQF
TRBV7-9	TRBJ2-5	ASSKRTGGYGETQY
TRBV28	TRBJ1-3	ASSLGVSLSGNTIY